These T cell receptor beta chains were read from a single sample in a study of post-analysis software for immune sequencing data. TCRdb reanalysed the PCR reads using MiXCR and keeps one entry per CDR3 protein. The table includes some 260,000 distinct CDR3 sequences, 35% to 40% detected once. Sequencing used blood. The receptors were gathered from a girl aged 5 to 17 with multiple sclerosis. The CDR3 runs from the conserved cysteine through the conserved F or W. Each record gives: V gene, J gene, clone size, D gene, CDR3 DNA, CDR3 protein. The D gene is left open where the match is weak. Clone sizes are given selectively: once, few, many, or a class where the clone is expanded.

TRBV7-2	TRBJ2-3	many	TRBD2	TGTGCCAGCAGCTTAATCCCGGGAGGGCGTTCAGATACGCAGTATTTT	CASSLIPGGRSDTQYF
TRBV7-9	TRBJ2-3	NA	NA	TGTGCCAGCAGCTTGCGGGCAAACACAGATACGCAGTATTTT	CASSLRANTDTQYF
TRBV6-6	TRBJ2-5	NA	NA	TGTGCCAGCGTCCAGGGGCAACAAGAGACCCAGTACTTC	CASVQGQQETQYF
TRBV5-1	TRBJ2-1	many	NA	TGCGCCAGCAGGGACCAACTGGGTAGGTACGGATCCTACAATGAGCAGTTCTTC	CASRDQLGRYGSYNEQFF
TRBV4-1	TRBJ2-1	few	TRBD2	TGCGCCAACAGCCAAGAAAGCCTAGCGGGGAGCTCCTACGATGAGCAGTTCTTC	CANSQESLAGSSYDEQFF
TRBV5-1	TRBJ2-7	NA	TRBD1	TGCGCCAGCAGCTTCGAGGGACAGGGGGCAAACGAGCAGTACTTC	CASSFEGQGANEQYF
TRBV7-6	TRBJ2-5	many	TRBD2	TGTGCCAGCAAGAGGAGGCGGGAGTCGTTAGAGACCCAGTACTTC	CASKRRRESLETQYF
TRBV20-1	TRBJ2-7	few	TRBD2	TGCAGTGCTAGAGATCTAGCTAGCGGGAGGAAGCAGTACTTC	CSARDLASGRKQYF
TRBV29-1	TRBJ2-5	many	NA	TGCAGCGTCATCGCCCGGGGAGAGACCCAGTACTTC	CSVIARGETQYF
TRBV12-3/TRBV12-4	TRBJ2-5	NA	NA	TGTGCCAGCAAAGGATACGAGACCCAGTACTTC	CASKGYETQYF
TRBV29-1	TRBJ2-2	few	TRBD2	TGCAGCGTATTGCTAGCGGGAGGACGGGGCACCGGGGAGCTGTTTTTT	CSVLLAGGRGTGELFF
TRBV5-1	TRBJ1-2	many	TRBD1	TGCGCCAGCAGCACGGGACAGGGCCAGGGGCGATCTTATGGCTACACCTTC	CASSTGQGQGRSYGYTF
TRBV14	TRBJ2-4	many	NA	TGTGCCAGCAGCCAAACCACCAGGGTGAACATTCAGTACTTC	CASSQTTRVNIQYF
TRBV6-2/TRBV6-3	TRBJ1-1	NA	NA	TGTGCCAGCAGACCCAGACTAGGGATTGAAGCTTTCTTT	CASRPRLGIEAFF
TRBV3-1	TRBJ2-5	many	TRBD2	TGTGCCAGCAGCCAGAAACGGGGGGGCCGGGAGACCCAGTACTTC	CASSQKRGGRETQYF
TRBV3-1	TRBJ2-4	many	NA	TGTGCCAGCAGCCAAGTGCCAGCCAAAAACATTCAGTACTTC	CASSQVPAKNIQYF
TRBV7-2	TRBJ2-5	NA	NA	TGTGCCAGCAGCTCCGGACAGAGGGGGACCCAGTACTTC	CASSSGQRGTQYF
TRBV20-1	TRBJ1-4	NA	NA	TGCAGTGCTAGCAAGCATGCAACTAATGAAAAACTGTTTTTT	CSASKHATNEKLFF
TRBV29-1	TRBJ2-7	NA	TRBD1	TGCAGCGTGGGCGGACAGGCTCGGCTCGAGCAGTACTTC	CSVGGQARLEQYF